Each of the 20 T cell receptor beta chains below was sequenced from the same sample in a study of CD8+CD57+ T cells in acquired aplastic anemia. Genomic DNA provided the template from which TCR beta VDJ and CDR3 profiles were obtained. TCRdb re-analysed the reads in MiXCR, keeping a single row per CDR3 protein. Of more than 150,000 distinct CDR3 sequences listed, nearly 50% are singletons. It was patients with CD8+CD57+ cell expansion by flow cytometry who were chosen for sequencing. Source material: sorted CD4+, CD8+, or CD8+CD57+ T cells (not recorded which) from PBMCs. These receptors came from a human donor with aplastic anemia.

V and J are TRBV4-1 and TRBJ1-5; possible D gene TRBD1, 5 bases. V was trimmed by 3 bases and J by 1 base, leaving 13 bases between them. This CDR3 comprises 16 residues. Germline lookup yields CDR1 MGHRA and CDR2 YSYEKL. The CDR3 DNA sequence: TGCGCCAGCAGCCAGACCCCGGGACGGAGCAATCAGCCCCAGCATTTT. Encoded protein: CASSQTPGRSNQPQHF.

This chain connects TRBV10-3 to TRBJ1-5; D not certain. Germline CDR1 ENHRY, CDR2 SYGVKD. V was cut by 0 bases and J by 4 bases, with 10 bases left in between. The length of the CDR3 is 15 residues. Here the CDR3 DNA reads TGTGCCATCAGTGAGTCGGTAGACCGGAATCAGCCCCAGCATTTT. Residues: CAISESVDRNQPQHF.

The rearrangement links TRBV6-4 to TRBJ1-4; a weak D match, TRBD1 (5 bases). CDR3 size: 20 residues. The V and J ends lost 0 bases and 0 bases respectively, with 20 bases between them. CDR1 is MRHNA, CDR2 SNTAGT, per germline. The CDR3 loop is CASSDSFRTRPTATNEKLFF. CDR3 bases: TGTGCCAGCAGTGACTCATTTCGGACACGTCCGACGGCAACTAATGAAAAACTGTTTTTT.

This clonotype was detected only a few times. The chain combines TRBV2 with TRBJ1-5; the D is unclear. The CDR3 is 15 residues long. Looked up from germline, CDR1 is SNHLY and CDR2 is FYNNEI. The V end lost 3 bases, the J end lost 0 bases, and 9 bases lay between the germline ends. Written as DNA, the CDR3 is TGTGCCAGCAGTGATATGGGGATTAGCAATCAGCCCCAGCATTTT. Translating it yields CASSDMGISNQPQHF. The full variable domain, its missing parts supplied by reference TRBV2 and TRBJ1-5, is EPEVTQTPSHQVTQMGQEVILRCVPISNHLYFYWYRQILGQKVEFLVSFYNNEISEKSEIFDDQFSVERPDGSNFTLKIRSTKLEDSAMYFCASSDMGISNQPQHFGDGTRLSIL.

This clonotype was seen a few times. CDR3 sequence reads: CASTWQYTEAFF. In nucleotides, the CDR3 is TGTGCCTCCACCTGGCAGTACACTGAAGCTTTCTTT. The chain couples TRBV30 to TRBJ1-1, with D unclear. The CDR3 loop spans 12 amino acids. CDR1 is GTSNPN, CDR2 SVGIG, per germline (reference sequence). V lost 7 bases, J lost 3 bases, and 12 bases lay in between.

Ten or more counts support this clonotype. The chain's CDR3 is CASSKQGAGGYTF. CDR3 coding DNA: TGTGCCAGCAGCAAACAGGGGGCCGGTGGCTACACCTTC. This rearrangement joins TRBV11-3 to TRBJ1-2; 9 bases line up with TRBD1. Losses at the gene ends were 5 bases for V and 7 bases for J; bases not matched to a gene: 5. The germline V gene has CDR1 SGHNT and CDR2 YENEEA. The CDR3 contains 13 residues.

This clonotype was counted at least ten times. In nucleotides, the CDR3 is TGTGCCATCAGTGATTCGACTAGCGGTAACAATGAGCAGTTCTTC. It yields the protein CAISDSTSGNNEQFF. The rearrangement uses TRBV10-3 and TRBJ2-1; the match to TRBD2 covers 9 bases. V trimming: 3 bases; J trimming: 5 bases; junction bases outside the gene matches: 5. Germline V gives CDR1 ENHRY, CDR2 SYGVKD. The CDR3 has 15 residues.

In its sample, this clonotype was seen a few times. CDR3 DNA: TGTGCCAGCAGGGCAGGGGGGAGGAACACCGGGGAGCTGTTTTTT. It is translated as CASRAGGRNTGELFF. The rearrangement uses TRBV6-1 and TRBJ2-2; possibly TRBD1 for D (7 bases). V was pared by 6 bases and J by 1 base, with 12 bases between. Germline CDR1 and CDR2: MNHNS and SASEGT. CDR3 length: 15 residues.

In this sample, this clonotype turned up many times. The V and J genes are TRBV4-1 and TRBJ2-2; no clear D. The germline gives CDR1 MGHRA, CDR2 YSYEKL. V was trimmed by 5 bases and J by 1 base, leaving 14 bases between them. The CDR3 length is 16 residues. The DNA of the CDR3 is TGCGCCAGCAGCACTCGGCTAGGGCAGAACACCGGGGAGCTGTTTTTT. This codes for CASSTRLGQNTGELFF.

The J gene is TRBJ2-7, the V gene TRBV9, with D unclear. The CDR3 is 14 residues long. Trimming removed 1 base from V and 2 bases from J, with 10 bases in between. The germline V gene encodes CDR1 SGDLS and CDR2 YYNGEE. This CDR3 is CASSVKAATYEQYF. The CDR3 coding sequence is TGTGCCAGCAGCGTAAAGGCAGCAACCTACGAGCAGTACTTC. Full variable domain (outside the CDR3, taken from reference TRBV9 and TRBJ2-7): DSGVTQTPKHLITATGQRVTLRCSPRSGDLSVYWYQQSLDQGLQFLIQYYNGEERAKGNILERFSAQQFPDLHSELNLSSLELGDSALYFCASSVKAATYEQYFGPGTRLTVT.

The gene calls are TRBV7-2 and TRBJ1-6; D is possibly TRBD1 (5 bases). Trimming removed 4 bases from V and 10 bases from J, with 14 bases in between. This CDR3 is 14 amino acids long. Germline V CDR1 and CDR2: SGHTA, FQGNSA. The CDR3 is CASSSAGRGSPLHF. The CDR3 coding sequence is TGTGCCAGCAGCTCAGCCGGCCGGGGCTCACCCCTCCACTTT.

In this sample, this clonotype turned up many times. The chain combines TRBV20-1 with TRBJ2-1; D gene uncertain. V lost 1 base, J lost 2 bases, and 15 bases lay in between. Looked up from germline, CDR1 is DFQATT and CDR2 is SNEGSKA (reference sequence). The CDR3 has 16 residues. The CDR3 reads CSARGVQARAYNEQFF. The CDR3 DNA follows: TGCAGTGCTAGAGGCGTGCAAGCGAGAGCCTACAATGAGCAGTTCTTC.

This sequence joins TRBV11-3 and TRBJ2-7; tentatively, D is TRBD2 (5 bases). The V gene lost 6 bases and the J gene lost 3 bases, with 18 bases spanning the gap. Per germline, CDR1 SGHNT and CDR2 YENEEA. The CDR3 runs to 15 residues. The CDR3 protein is CASRTYRTGDYEQYF. CDR3 sequence (DNA): TGTGCCAGCAGGACCTATCGGACTGGGGACTACGAGCAGTACTTC. The whole variable domain, filled in from reference TRBV11-3 and TRBJ2-7, reads EAGVVQSPRYKIIEKKQPVAFWCNPISGHNTLYWYLQNLGQGPELLIRYENEEAVDDSQLPKDRFSAERLKGVDSTLKIQPAELGDSAVYLCASRTYRTGDYEQYFGPGTRLTVT.

The V call is TRBV10-3, the J call TRBJ2-1; 12 nucleotides match TRBD2. V gave up 4 bases and J gave up 9 bases; unmatched junction bases: 10. The CDR3 contains 16 residues. Looked up from germline, CDR1 is ENHRY and CDR2 is SYGVKD. CDR3 sequence (DNA): TGTGCCATCAGTGCCAGTCGGACTAGCGGGACCGGTGAGCAGTTCTTC. Protein: CAISASRTSGTGEQFF.

This clonotype was seen at least ten times. The rearrangement uses TRBV19 and TRBJ2-7; D possibly corresponds to TRBD2 (5 bases). V shed 2 bases and J shed 4 bases, with 21 bases lying between them. Per the germline V gene, CDR1 is LNHDA and CDR2 is SQIVND (reference sequence). The CDR3 is 17 amino acids. CDR3 sequence (DNA): TGTGCCAGTAGTATATTGGGCGGGCCTTTGGGCTTGTACGAGCAGTACTTC. Protein product: CASSILGGPLGLYEQYF.

The chain uses TRBV19 and TRBJ2-7, with TRBD1 as a possible D gene (6 bases). The CDR3 runs to 15 residues. Trimming left V 5 bases short and J 2 bases short, with 16 bases between. Looked up from germline, CDR1 is LNHDA and CDR2 is SQIVND (reference sequence). This chain's CDR3 is CASSPRQDPTYEQYF. In nucleotides, the CDR3 is TGTGCCAGTAGTCCCAGACAGGATCCAACCTACGAGCAGTACTTC.

Points on this clonotype: A much bigger clone sits one base away, suggesting this may be a read error. The chain recombines TRBV5-5 with TRBJ1-2, with 8 nucleotides matching TRBD1. The CDR3 consists of 14 residues. Germline V gene sequence: CDR1 SGHKS, CDR2 YYEKEE (reference sequence). CDR3 in amino acids: CASSLGQGAYVYTF. CDR3 coding DNA: TGTGCCAGCAGCTTGGGGCAGGGGGCCTATGTCTACACCTTC.

This clonotype was recorded at least ten times. At one end the junction does not follow the germline gene, possibly because of a read error. The V gene is TRBV12-3 or TRBV12-4, the J gene TRBJ2-2; 9 nucleotides align to TRBD1. This CDR3 has 15 residues. CDR3 coding DNA: TGTGCTAGCAGCTTGGGACAGGGGAACACCGGGGAGCTGTTTTTT. It is translated as CASSLGQGNTGELFF.

V usage is TRBV20-1 and J usage is TRBJ1-6, with TRBD1 identical over 9 bases. CDR1 DFQATT and CDR2 SNEGSKA come from the germline V gene (reference sequence). The V segment lost 6 bases and the J segment 7 bases; nucleotides outside the gene matches: 7. CDR3 length: 14 residues. CDR3 in DNA: TGCAGTGCGGACTCGGGACAGGGAAATTCACCCCTCCACTTT. This gives the protein CSADSGQGNSPLHF.

This clonotype occurred many times. The chain uses TRBV6-1 and TRBJ2-1; D gene uncertain. Germline CDR1 reads MNHNS; CDR2 reads SASEGT. This CDR3 comprises 13 residues. The ends were cut back, 6 bases at V and 5 bases at J, with 11 bases in the middle. For the CDR3, the DNA is TGTGCCAGCAGGGGGTCGGGTAACAATGAGCAGTTCTTC. Translating it yields CASRGSGNNEQFF.